This T cell receptor (beta chain) was retrieved from a study of low-dose radiotherapy and immunotherapy resistance in tumors. Study-level information: Cyclophosphamide went in intravenously at 200 mg/m2 every two weeks, one day before radiation and immunotherapy.

Covering alpha and beta chains, TRAV- and TRBV-specific primers were used for the first-strand cDNA. TCRs were amplified for around 20 PCR cycles with a constant-region primer and V-primer adapter. TCRdb passed the reads through MiXCR, listing each CDR3 protein once. Of some 38,000 distinct CDR3 sequences in the sample, around 20% are singletons; the top ten hold just under 9.5%. Time point given: after trial treatment. Noted treatment: LDRT plus nivolumab, ipilimumab, low-dose cyclophosphamide and aspirin (RACIN trial). The CDR3 has 13 residues. The germline gives CDR1 SNHLY, CDR2 FYNNEI. Germline trimming cut 7 bases from V and 1 base from J; bases unmatched to any gene: 2. This clonotype came up many times.

This specimen consisted of PBMCs, obtained after low-dose radiotherapy plus immunotherapy. This TCR came from a female donor with ovarian cancer. This rearrangement joins TRBV2 to TRBJ2-3; 7 bases are a match to TRBD1. The DNA of the CDR3 is TGTGCCAGCAACCAGGGGGGCACAGATACGCAGTATTTT. Protein: CASNQGGTDTQYF.